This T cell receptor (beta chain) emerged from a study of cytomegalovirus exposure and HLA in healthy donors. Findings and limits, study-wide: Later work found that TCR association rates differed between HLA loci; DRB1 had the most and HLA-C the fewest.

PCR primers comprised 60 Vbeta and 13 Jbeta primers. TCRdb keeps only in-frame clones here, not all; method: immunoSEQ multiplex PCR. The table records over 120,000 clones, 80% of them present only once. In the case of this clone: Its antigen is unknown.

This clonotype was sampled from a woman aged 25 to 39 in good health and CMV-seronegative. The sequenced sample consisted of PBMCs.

Here the CDR3 DNA reads TGTGCCAGCGCCGACAGGGTGGAAACCGGGGAGCTGTTTTTT. This codes for CASADRVETGELFF. The chain is built from TRBV28 and TRBJ2-2; 7 bases map to TRBD1. CDR3 length equals 14 residues. Germline loops: CDR1 MDHEN, CDR2 SYDVKM. J lost 5 bases, V lost 8 bases, and 8 bases had no gene match.